This T cell receptor (beta chain) was sequenced in a study of T and B cells in COVID-19 patients (dated by TCRdb to the early 2020s). Concerning the study at large: Using TRB and IGH repertoire sequencing of peripheral blood, the study characterized adaptive immunity in COVID-19 patients who had active infection or had recovered. Of the 20 to 25 patients in the active-infection cohort, some eleven were critically ill and needed mechanical ventilation or ECMO. Of the 20 to 25 patients in the active-infection cohort, around 17 had comorbidities associated with unfavorable COVID-19 outcome. An age-matched reference group of some 36 healthy donors negative for COVID-19 antibodies was used as the comparison for repertoire analyses. As many as 9 follow-up blood samples were collected from each patient, and in some individuals these samples spanned different disease stages. A couple of patients belonged to both the recovered and active cohorts because samples were available from active disease and after recovery. A recovered cohort was made up of 19 patients contributing 20 samples, mostly after mild to moderate COVID-19 managed as outpatients. The repository of TCR and BCR sequences included roughly 70 time points from more than 35 patients, and more than 8 million TCR sequences were analysed. Patients in the recovered cohort had a median age of around 30 years, compared with roughly 66 years for patients in the active-infection cohort.

TRB repertoires were amplified using about 220-500 ng of genomic DNA isolated from blood. As concerns this clonotype: The antigen this receptor binds is unknown. Per-nucleotide qualities are absent, and no much larger clonotype sits a single base away.

The CDR3 sequence holds 11 residues, the cysteine and phenylalanine included. The CDR3 DNA has 33 bases and is translated from base 1. V drops 5 bases and J drops 9 bases, leaving 8 bases in between. From the germline V gene, CDR1 is SGHVS and CDR2 is FNYEAQ. Sequencing used an Illumina MiSeq. Multiplex PCR with BIOMED2 TRB-A/B primer pools was used to amplify TRB rearrangements. Illumina-compatible adapters and 7-nucleotide sample barcodes were attached to the amplicons in two consecutive PCRs. All library PCRs used Phusion HS II polymerase. Amplicons were purified from gel with the NucleoSpin Gel and PCR Clean-up kit, quantified on Qubit, and pooled at about 3.7 nM. Before Illumina next-generation sequencing, the quality of the amplicon pool was assessed on an Agilent 2100 Bioanalyzer. From the authors' description of their analysis: MiXCR 3.0.8 with the default MiXCR reference library was used to annotate TRB rearrangements. Non-productive reads and sequences with fewer than 2 reads were removed, and each unique CDR3 nucleotide sequence was counted as one clone. Clonality, diversity, richness and V-J gene usage were calculated in R 3.5.1. GLIPH2 was used to cluster TCRs based on CDR3 similarity, and OLGA was used to calculate the generation probabilities. Only GLIPH2 clusters with at least four unique TCR clonotypes present in at least three individuals were retained. TCRdb itself trimmed the public reads at Q25 with fastp, ran MiXCR and retained productive beta chains. Entries are consolidated by CDR3 protein sequence, retaining the most common genes and DNA. TCRdb's processing, not the authors', yielded these V and J calls. In all, the sample holds around 7,600 distinct CDR3 sequences, and 35% to 50% of those were seen once. The ten top clones hold over 2.5% of the sample.

Points the paper makes about the study in general: The cohort was considered too small to assess HLA contributions to COVID-19 susceptibility or severity. Blood samples from mildly ill patients during symptoms and early samples from severe cases were scarce. The recovered cohort had roughly 2,300 exclusive TCR clusters, including 25 to 35 low-pGen clusters. Specific T cell subsets (CD4+/Treg/CD8+) and sorted SARS-CoV-2-responsive or tetramer+ T cells had not yet been sequenced, and these experiments were ongoing. TRB repertoires were found to be highly clonal in active COVID-19, whereas diversity and richness at recovery were found to rise above healthy donor levels. In patients with COVID-19, the usage of TRBV/TRBJ genes was reported to be strongly skewed. Prospective validation of the reported TCR clusters was stated to be required before clinical use.

The chain joins TRBV7-6 to TRBJ2-1; TRBD2 is possibly the D segment (6 matching bases). Sequencing was carried out using blood. The source of this sequence is a human donor who had recovered from COVID-19. The DNA is TGTGCCAGCAGCCCGGGGGTTGAGCAGTTCTTC. This gives the protein CASSPGVEQFF.